A single sample gave rise to the 20 T cell receptor beta chains below, sequenced in a study of beta chain bispecific antibodies for T cell cancers. Study-wide points: The leukemia cells, rather than normal T cells, gave most of the targeted TRBV signal.

Expansion lasted 2 to 4 days, with either anti-CD3 antibody OKT3 or CD3/CD28 beads. TCRdb re-derived calls from the 5' RACE reads in MiXCR, one entry per CDR3 protein. This sample yields tens of thousands of distinct CDR3 sequences, of which approximately 2.5% are seen a single time; 30% to 35% belongs to the top ten. Their cognate antigens are unknown. Sequenced input: healthy donor T cells cultured with leukemia cells. The receptor set was obtained from a human donor in good health. Some clones in this sample may be carry-over from other donors' samples.

The table lists this clonotype with many counts. CDR3 amino acids: CASTNRWDRAGLADYGELFF. The CDR3 DNA reads as TGTGCCAGTACCAACCGTTGGGACAGGGCCGGACTAGCGGACTACGGGGAGCTGTTTTTT. The chain has TRBV5-6 and TRBJ2-2; a possible D gene is TRBD2 (10 bases). The CDR3 runs to 20 residues. Germline CDR1 reads SGHDT; CDR2 reads YYEEEE. With 8 bases removed from V and 7 bases from J, the gap between germline ends came to 36 bases.

This clonotype has a count of ten or more. This chain links TRBV27 with TRBJ1-1; D is unresolved. The CDR3 consists of 13 residues. Germline CDR1 and CDR2: MNHEY and SMNVEV (reference sequence). Trimming pared 3 bases from V and 7 bases from J, leaving 12 bases between. The CDR3 DNA follows: TGTGCCAGCAGTTTCGCGGACCTAGGTGAAGCTTTCTTT. Translation: CASSFADLGEAFF.

This clonotype was detected ten times or more. The chain has TRBV28 and TRBJ2-3; no definite D call. Germline-derived CDR1 and CDR2 are MDHEN and SYDVKM. The CDR3 runs 12 residues. Deletions cut 3 bases from V and 3 bases from J, with 4 bases between. The DNA of the CDR3 is TGTGCCAGCAGTTTGCTTACAGATACGCAGTATTTT. This encodes CASSLLTDTQYF.

This clonotype was detected many times. This chain joins TRBV7-2 and TRBJ2-3, with D possibly being TRBD2 (5 bases). CDR1 SGHTA and CDR2 FQGNSA come from the germline V gene. The CDR3 is 15 amino acids. V lost 7 bases and J lost 7, with 21 bases in between. The CDR3 is CASTSVALGLHTQYF. The CDR3 DNA is TGTGCCAGCACTTCTGTAGCACTAGGATTACATACGCAGTATTTT.

This clonotype was counted at least ten times. The chain joins TRBV27 to TRBJ2-3, with TRBD2 as a possible D gene (6 bases). The CDR3 spans 15 residues. Germline V lookup: CDR1 MNHEY, CDR2 SMNVEV (reference sequence). V was pared by 7 bases and J by 6 bases, with 20 bases between. The CDR3 coding sequence is TGTGCCAGCACCCCCTGGGGACTCGCCGGGGATACGCAGTATTTT. Protein sequence: CASTPWGLAGDTQYF.

In this sample, this clonotype turned up many times. V is TRBV4-1 and J is TRBJ1-1; D remains unclear. Germline V gene lookup returns CDR1 MGHRA and CDR2 YSYEKL. V gave up 0 bases and J gave up 0 bases, with 11 bases separating them. CDR3 length: 16 amino acids. The CDR3 DNA sequence: TGCGCCAGCAGCCAAGATCGAGGCAGTATGAACACTGAAGCTTTCTTT. Its translation: CASSQDRGSMNTEAFF.

In this sample, this clonotype turned up many times. The gene calls are TRBV19 and TRBJ1-5; D is ambiguous. The length of the CDR3 is 16 residues. Germline V gene lookup returns CDR1 LNHDA and CDR2 SQIVND (reference sequence). V dropped 3 bases and J dropped 5 bases, with 17 bases sitting between them. The CDR3: CASSISGWIVDQPQHF. The CDR3 coding sequence is TGTGCCAGTAGTATTTCCGGATGGATCGTGGATCAGCCCCAGCATTTT.

This rearrangement joins TRBV7-9 to TRBJ2-3, with D perhaps assigned TRBD1 or TRBD2 (5 bases each). Per the germline V gene, CDR1 is SEHNR and CDR2 is FQNEAQ (reference sequence). V lost 8 bases and J lost 0, with 12 bases in between. The CDR3 runs to 14 residues. In DNA, the CDR3 is TGTGCCAGCTCCCTGGGGACCAGCACAGATACGCAGTATTTT. It codes for CASSLGTSTDTQYF.

This clonotype was found many times. The chain combines TRBV7-6 with TRBJ2-5; possible D gene TRBD1, 6 bases. The CDR3 spans 17 residues. The germline V and J ends were trimmed by 5 bases and 4 bases, with 23 bases remaining between them. Germline V gene lookup returns CDR1 SGHVS and CDR2 FNYEAQ. The CDR3 sequence is CASSPWEQGVLGETQYF. The CDR3 region has the DNA TGTGCCAGCAGCCCATGGGAACAGGGAGTATTGGGAGAGACCCAGTACTTC.

V gene TRBV5-6 combines with J gene TRBJ2-7, with D perhaps given as TRBD1 or TRBD2 (5 bases each). The CDR3 is 15 residues long. The germline gives CDR1 SGHDT, CDR2 YYEEEE. Trimming shortened V by 4 bases and J by 3 bases, and 17 bases separated the two germline ends. CDR3 amino acids: CASSKSGTPYYEQYF. CDR3 bases: TGTGCCAGCAGCAAATCCGGGACGCCTTACTACGAGCAGTACTTC.

In its sample, this clonotype was seen a few times. J is TRBJ1-2 and V is TRBV7-9; a possible D gene is TRBD1 (5 bases). Germline values: CDR1 SEHNR, CDR2 FQNEAQ (reference sequence). The CDR3 extends over 12 amino acids. V shed 6 bases and J shed 4 bases, with 9 bases lying between them. CDR3 sequence (DNA): TGTGCCAGCAGGACGGGGCCCTATGGCTACACCTTC. Its translation is CASRTGPYGYTF. The full variable domain, in which reference TRBV7-9 and TRBJ1-2 provide the parts outside the CDR3, is DTGVSQNPRHKITKRGQNVTFRCDPISEHNRLYWYRQTLGQGPEFLTYFQNEAQLEKSRLLSDRFSAERPKGSFSTLEIQRTEQGDSAMYLCASRTGPYGYTFGSGTRLTVV.

This clonotype was detected many times. The chain carries TRBV20-1 and TRBJ1-5; D is perhaps TRBD1 (6 bases). The CDR3 loop spans 13 amino acids. From germline, CDR1 is DFQATT and CDR2 SNEGSKA (reference sequence). The V and J ends lost 6 bases and 5 bases respectively, with 14 bases between them. In DNA, the CDR3 is TGCAGTGCGGAGGTCAGGGGAGATCAGCCCCAGCATTTT. This encodes CSAEVRGDQPQHF.

This clonotype was observed at least ten times. The rearrangement joins TRBV7-9 to TRBJ2-5; D unclear. Trimming shortened V by 6 bases and J by 5 bases, and 13 bases separated the two germline ends. The CDR3 runs to 13 residues. The V gene's germline CDR1 is SEHNR and CDR2 FQNEAQ (reference sequence). The CDR3 sequence is CASSSTLEETQYF. Written as DNA, the CDR3 is TGTGCCAGCAGTTCGACTCTCGAGGAGACCCAGTACTTC.

This clonotype was observed many times. The chain joins TRBV3-1 to TRBJ1-2; 7 bases map to TRBD1. The germline V gene encodes CDR1 LGHDT and CDR2 YNNKEL (reference sequence). Germline trimming cut 0 bases from V and 4 bases from J; bases unmatched to any gene: 2. CDR3 size: 14 residues. The CDR3 protein is CASSQDQGGYGYTF. The CDR3 DNA follows: TGTGCCAGCAGCCAAGATCAGGGGGGCTATGGCTACACCTTC.

This clonotype has ten or more counts. This rearrangement joins TRBV9 to TRBJ1-3; the D gene is possibly TRBD1 (6 bases). From germline, CDR1 is SGDLS and CDR2 YYNGEE. V lost 2 bases and J lost 0, with 9 bases in between. CDR3 length: 15 residues. The CDR3 nucleotides read TGTGCCAGCAGCGTGGGGGCAATCTCTGGAAACACCATATATTTT. This gives the protein CASSVGAISGNTIYF. Full variable domain (rest looked up from reference TRBV9 and TRBJ1-3): DSGVTQTPKHLITATGQRVTLRCSPRSGDLSVYWYQQSLDQGLQFLIQYYNGEERAKGNILERFSAQQFPDLHSELNLSSLELGDSALYFCASSVGAISGNTIYFGEGSWLTVV.

There are many counts of this clonotype. V is TRBV6-6 and J is TRBJ2-7, with no clear D. V shed 4 bases and J shed 3 bases, with 10 bases lying between them. The germline V gene has CDR1 MNHNY and CDR2 SVGAGI (reference sequence). The CDR3 has 13 amino acids. The CDR3 region is CASSFKQSYEQYF. The CDR3 bases are TGTGCCAGCAGTTTCAAACAAAGCTACGAGCAGTACTTC.

The chain links TRBV19 to TRBJ1-6; D gene unclear. The CDR3 is 16 residues long. Trimming pared 2 bases from V and 7 bases from J, leaving 15 bases between. Germline assignment: CDR1 LNHDA and CDR2 SQIVND (reference sequence). The CDR3 spells CASSIQGRGVNSPLHF. CDR3 DNA sequence: TGTGCCAGTAGTATACAAGGGCGCGGAGTGAATTCACCCCTCCACTTT.

This clonotype has a count of ten or more. The chain recombines TRBV4-1 with TRBJ2-3, with D perhaps matching TRBD2 (6 bases). The CDR3 loop spans 18 amino acids. Trimming left V 1 base short and J 0 bases short, with 17 bases between. Germline V lookup: CDR1 MGHRA, CDR2 YSYEKL. The CDR3 loop is CASSQVAGGLSSTDTQYF. The DNA of the CDR3 is TGCGCCAGCAGCCAAGTAGCCGGGGGTCTATCTAGCACAGATACGCAGTATTTT.

This clonotype showed up just a few times. V and J are TRBV18 and TRBJ2-7; 9 nucleotides line up with TRBD1. The CDR3 is 15 residues long. Germline assignment: CDR1 KGHSH and CDR2 LQKENI. V was clipped by 2 bases and J by 3 bases; unmatched bases: 5. This CDR3 is CASSPRTGAIYEQYF. CDR3 DNA sequence: TGTGCCAGCTCACCAAGGACAGGGGCGATCTACGAGCAGTACTTC. The full variable domain, completed using reference TRBV18 and TRBJ2-7, is NAGVMQNPRHLVRRRGQEARLRCSPMKGHSHVYWYRQLPEEGLKFMVYLQKENIIDESGMPKERFSAEFPKEGPSILRIQQVVRGDSAAYFCASSPRTGAIYEQYFGPGTRLTVT.

This clonotype was detected many times. The chain is built from TRBV5-6 and TRBJ2-1, with D perhaps TRBD2 (5 bases). The germline V gene encodes CDR1 SGHDT and CDR2 YYEEEE. The CDR3 sequence is 15 residues long. The V end lost 4 bases, the J end lost 7 bases, and 18 bases lay between the germline ends. The CDR3 region has the DNA TGTGCCAGCAGCCCCCCTAACGGGGTGCAGAATGAGCAGTTCTTC. It is translated as CASSPPNGVQNEQFF.